The sequence of this T cell receptor beta chain was determined in a study of radiotherapy plus CTLA-4 blockade in lung cancer. About the study: Among enrolled patients, over 15% responded and more than 25% achieved disease control. Study-wide results and limits: In blood, TCR clones derived from the tumor expanded after radiotherapy plus ipilimumab. Early clonal dynamics of blood T cells, together with interferon-beta, were reported as the best response predictor.

This clone was picked up one time. The target antigen is unknown. Those with chemo-refractory metastatic non-small-cell lung cancer were treated with focal radiation combined with CTLA-4 blockade using ipilimumab. The V end was cut by 5 bases, the J end by 0 bases, with 13 bases between. The CDR3 extends over 16 amino acids. CDR1 is MNHEY and CDR2 is SMNVEV in the germline V gene (reference sequence). Only in-frame clones appear in the TCRdb table, and some are missing; sequencing was by immunoSEQ multiplex PCR. This table has some 67,000 clones, approximately 76% appearing once. The sample in question was peripheral blood, obtained from a patient treated with radiotherapy plus ipilimumab. The clonotype comes from a human donor with non-small cell lung cancer whose response to radiotherapy plus ipilimumab could not be evaluated. Some clones in this sample may be carry-over from other donors' samples. J is TRBJ1-4 and V is TRBV27; D remains ambiguous. The CDR3 DNA sequence: TGTGCCAGCAGTCCCCAGGCTTTTGCAACTAATGAAAAACTGTTTTTT. As protein: CASSPQAFATNEKLFF.